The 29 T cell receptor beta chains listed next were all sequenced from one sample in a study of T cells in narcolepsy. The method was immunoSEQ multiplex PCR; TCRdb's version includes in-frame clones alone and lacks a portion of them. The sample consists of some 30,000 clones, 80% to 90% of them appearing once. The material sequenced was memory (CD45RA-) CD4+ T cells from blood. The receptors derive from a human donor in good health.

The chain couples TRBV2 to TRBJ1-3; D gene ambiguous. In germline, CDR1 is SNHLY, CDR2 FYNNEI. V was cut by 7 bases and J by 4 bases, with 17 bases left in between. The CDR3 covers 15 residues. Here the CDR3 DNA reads TGTGCCAGCACCGGGTCAGGCGGAGGAGGAAACACCATATATTTT. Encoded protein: CASTGSGGGGNTIYF.

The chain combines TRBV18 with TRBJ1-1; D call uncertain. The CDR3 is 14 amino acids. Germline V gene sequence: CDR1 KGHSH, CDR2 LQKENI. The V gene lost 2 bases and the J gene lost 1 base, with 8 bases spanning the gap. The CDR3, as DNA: TGTGCCAGCTCACCAGGGTATACGAACACTGAAGCTTTCTTT. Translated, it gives CASSPGYTNTEAFF.

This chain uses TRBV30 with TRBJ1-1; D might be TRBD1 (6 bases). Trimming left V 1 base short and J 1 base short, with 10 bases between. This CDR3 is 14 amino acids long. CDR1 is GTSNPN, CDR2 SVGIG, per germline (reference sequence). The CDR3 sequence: CAWSASQGNTEAFF. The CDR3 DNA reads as TGTGCCTGGAGTGCGTCACAGGGGAACACTGAAGCTTTCTTT.

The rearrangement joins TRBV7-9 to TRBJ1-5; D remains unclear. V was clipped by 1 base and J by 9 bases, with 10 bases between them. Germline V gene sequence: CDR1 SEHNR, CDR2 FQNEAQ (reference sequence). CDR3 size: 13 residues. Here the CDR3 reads CASSLGPSRPQHF. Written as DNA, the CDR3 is TGTGCCAGCAGCTTAGGTCCTTCTCGGCCCCAGCATTTT.

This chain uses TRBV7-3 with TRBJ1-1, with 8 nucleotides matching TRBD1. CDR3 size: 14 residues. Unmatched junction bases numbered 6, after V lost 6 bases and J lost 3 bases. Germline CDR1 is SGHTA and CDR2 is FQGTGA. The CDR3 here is CASRVTGGDTEAFF. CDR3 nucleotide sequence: TGTGCCAGCAGAGTAACAGGGGGGGACACTGAAGCTTTCTTT.

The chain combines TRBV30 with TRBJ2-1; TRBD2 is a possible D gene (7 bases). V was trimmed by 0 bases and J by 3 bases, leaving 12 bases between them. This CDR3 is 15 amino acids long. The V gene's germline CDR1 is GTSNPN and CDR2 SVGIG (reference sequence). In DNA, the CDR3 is TGTGCCTGGAGTGTACGAGGGGGGGTCTACAATGAGCAGTTCTTC. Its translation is CAWSVRGGVYNEQFF.

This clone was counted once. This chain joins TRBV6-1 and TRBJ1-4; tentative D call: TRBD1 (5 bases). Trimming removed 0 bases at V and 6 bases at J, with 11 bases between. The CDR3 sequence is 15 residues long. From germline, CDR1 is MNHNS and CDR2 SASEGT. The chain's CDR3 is CASSEAKGWDEKLFF. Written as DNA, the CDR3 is TGTGCCAGCAGTGAAGCGAAGGGGTGGGATGAAAAACTGTTTTTT.

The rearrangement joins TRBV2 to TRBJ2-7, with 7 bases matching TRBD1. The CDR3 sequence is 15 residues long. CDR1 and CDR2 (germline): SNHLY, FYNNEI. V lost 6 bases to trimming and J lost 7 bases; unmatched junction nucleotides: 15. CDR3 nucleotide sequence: TGTGCCAGCAGACTCCGGGCAGGGGGTGAAGGTGAGCAGTACTTC. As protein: CASRLRAGGEGEQYF.

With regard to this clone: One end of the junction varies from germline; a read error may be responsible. CDR3 in amino acids: CAGSVTGTNYGYTF. DNA of the CDR3: TGTGCCGGTAGTGTAACAGGAACTAACTATGGCTACACCTTC. The chain couples TRBV19 to TRBJ1-2; D is possibly TRBD1 (5 bases). Germline CDR1 is LNHDA and CDR2 is SQIVND (reference sequence). CDR3 length: 14 residues.

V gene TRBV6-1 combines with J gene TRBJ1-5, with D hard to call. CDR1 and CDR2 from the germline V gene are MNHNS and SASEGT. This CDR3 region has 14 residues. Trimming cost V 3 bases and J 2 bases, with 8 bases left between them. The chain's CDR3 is CASSDQPGNQPQHF. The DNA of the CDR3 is TGTGCCAGCAGTGACCAGCCCGGCAATCAGCCCCAGCATTTT.

CDR3 coding DNA: TGTGCCAGCAGCCTTATGGGTTCCCGGGGAAATCAGCCCCAGCATTTT. Translating gives CASSLMGSRGNQPQHF. The chain carries TRBV28 and TRBJ1-5; D unresolved. Trimming removed 6 bases at V and 4 bases at J, with 19 bases between. Germline loops: CDR1 MDHEN, CDR2 SYDVKM. The CDR3 totals 16 residues.

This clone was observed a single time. In DNA, the CDR3 is TGTGCCAGCAGCTTGGTGCCAGTTGAGACCCAGTACTTC. It is translated as CASSLVPVETQYF. This sequence joins TRBV5-4 and TRBJ2-5; D remains ambiguous. The CDR3 sequence is 13 residues long. CDR1 SGHNT and CDR2 YYREEE come from the germline V gene (reference sequence). Trimming shortened V by 0 bases and J by 5 bases, and 8 bases separated the two germline ends.

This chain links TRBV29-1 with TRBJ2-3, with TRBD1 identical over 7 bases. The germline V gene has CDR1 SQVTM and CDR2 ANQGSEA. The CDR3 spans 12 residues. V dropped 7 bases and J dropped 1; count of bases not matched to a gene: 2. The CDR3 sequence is CSATGGTDTQYF. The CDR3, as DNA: TGCAGCGCAACAGGGGGCACAGATACGCAGTATTTT.

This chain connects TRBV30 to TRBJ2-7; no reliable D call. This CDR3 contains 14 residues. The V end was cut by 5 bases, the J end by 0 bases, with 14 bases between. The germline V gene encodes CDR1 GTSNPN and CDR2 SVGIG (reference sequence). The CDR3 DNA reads TGTGCCTGGGATGACGGAGAGATCTCCTACGAGCAGTACTTC. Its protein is CAWDDGEISYEQYF.

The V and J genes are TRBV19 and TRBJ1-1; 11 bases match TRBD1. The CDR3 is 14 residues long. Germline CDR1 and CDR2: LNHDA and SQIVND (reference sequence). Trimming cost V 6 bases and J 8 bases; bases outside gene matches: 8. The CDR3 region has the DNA TGTGCCAGTAGCTCAGGACAGGGGGCTTGGGAAGCTTTCTTT. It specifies CASSSGQGAWEAFF.

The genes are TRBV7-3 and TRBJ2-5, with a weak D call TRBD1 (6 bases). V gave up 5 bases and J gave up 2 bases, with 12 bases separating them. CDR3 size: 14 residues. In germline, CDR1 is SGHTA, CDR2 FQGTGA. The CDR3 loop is CASSTRGGQETQYF. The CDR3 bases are TGTGCCAGCAGCACCCGAGGGGGTCAAGAGACCCAGTACTTC. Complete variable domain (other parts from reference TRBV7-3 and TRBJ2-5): GAGVSQTPSNKVTEKGKYVELRCDPISGHTALYWYRQSLGQGPEFLIYFQGTGAADDSGLPNDRFFAVRPEGSVSTLKIQRTERGDSAVYLCASSTRGGQETQYFGPGTRLLVL.

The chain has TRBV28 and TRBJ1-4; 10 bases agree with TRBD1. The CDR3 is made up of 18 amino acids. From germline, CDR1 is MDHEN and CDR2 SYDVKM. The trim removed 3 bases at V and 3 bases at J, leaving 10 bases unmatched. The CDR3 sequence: CASSFGPGQGSSNEKLFF. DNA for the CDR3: TGTGCCAGCAGTTTTGGTCCGGGACAGGGGAGCTCTAATGAAAAACTGTTTTTT.

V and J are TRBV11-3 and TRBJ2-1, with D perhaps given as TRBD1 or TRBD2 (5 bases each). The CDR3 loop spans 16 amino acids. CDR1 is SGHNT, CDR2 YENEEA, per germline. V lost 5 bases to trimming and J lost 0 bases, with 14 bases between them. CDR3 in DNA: TGTGCCAGCAGCCCAACGACTGGGGGCTCCTACAATGAGCAGTTCTTC. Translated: CASSPTTGGSYNEQFF.

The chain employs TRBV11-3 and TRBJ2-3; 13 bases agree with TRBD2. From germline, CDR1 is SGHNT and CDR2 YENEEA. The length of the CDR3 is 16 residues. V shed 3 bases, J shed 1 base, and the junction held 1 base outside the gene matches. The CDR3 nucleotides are TGTGCCAGCAGCTTTGGGACTAGCGGGGGCACAGATACGCAGTATTTT. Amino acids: CASSFGTSGGTDTQYF.

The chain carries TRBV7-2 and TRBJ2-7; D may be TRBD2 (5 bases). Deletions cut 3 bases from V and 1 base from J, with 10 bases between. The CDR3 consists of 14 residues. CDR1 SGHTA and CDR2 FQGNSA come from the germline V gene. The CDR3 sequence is CASSLRALSYEQYF. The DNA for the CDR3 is TGTGCCAGCAGCTTGAGGGCCTTGTCCTACGAGCAGTACTTC.

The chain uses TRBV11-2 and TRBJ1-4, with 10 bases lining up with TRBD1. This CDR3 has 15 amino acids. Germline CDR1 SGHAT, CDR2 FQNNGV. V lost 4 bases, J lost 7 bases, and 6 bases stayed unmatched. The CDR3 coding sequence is TGTGCCAGCAGCTCCCGGGACAGGGGACTTGAAAAACTGTTTTTT. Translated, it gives CASSSRDRGLEKLFF.

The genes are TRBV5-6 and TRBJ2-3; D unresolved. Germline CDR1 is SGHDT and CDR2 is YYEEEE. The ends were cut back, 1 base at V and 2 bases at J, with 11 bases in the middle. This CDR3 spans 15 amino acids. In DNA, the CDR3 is TGTGCCAGCAGCTTGTCCGGCCAGTCCACAGATACGCAGTATTTT. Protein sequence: CASSLSGQSTDTQYF.

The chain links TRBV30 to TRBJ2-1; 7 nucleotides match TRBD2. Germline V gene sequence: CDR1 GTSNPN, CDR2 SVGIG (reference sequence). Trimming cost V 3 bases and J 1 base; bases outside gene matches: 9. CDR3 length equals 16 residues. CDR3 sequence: CAWRPPASGSYNEQFF. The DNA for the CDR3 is TGTGCCTGGAGACCCCCGGCTAGCGGATCCTACAATGAGCAGTTCTTC.

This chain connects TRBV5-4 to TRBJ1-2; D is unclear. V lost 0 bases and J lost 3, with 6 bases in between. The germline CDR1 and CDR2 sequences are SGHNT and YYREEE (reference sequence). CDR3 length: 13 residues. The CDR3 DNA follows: TGTGCCAGCAGCTTGGTTAGGGACTATGGCTACACCTTC. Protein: CASSLVRDYGYTF. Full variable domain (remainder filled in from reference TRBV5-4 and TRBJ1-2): ETGVTQSPTHLIKTRGQQVTLRCSSQSGHNTVSWYQQALGQGPQFIFQYYREEENGRGNFPPRFSGLQFPNYSSELNVNALELDDSALYLCASSLVRDYGYTFGSGTRLTVV.

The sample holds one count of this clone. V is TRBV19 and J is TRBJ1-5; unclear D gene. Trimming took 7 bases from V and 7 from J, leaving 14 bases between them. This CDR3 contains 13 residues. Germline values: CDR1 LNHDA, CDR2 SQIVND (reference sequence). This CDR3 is CASNQVLGQPQHF. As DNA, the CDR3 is TGTGCCAGTAATCAAGTTTTAGGCCAGCCCCAGCATTTT.

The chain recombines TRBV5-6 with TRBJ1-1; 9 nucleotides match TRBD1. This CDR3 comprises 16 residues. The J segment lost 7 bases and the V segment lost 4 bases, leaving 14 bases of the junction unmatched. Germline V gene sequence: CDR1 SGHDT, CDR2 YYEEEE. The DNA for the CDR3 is TGTGCCAGCAGCAAGGACAGGGGCTATGGGATCATTGAAGCTTTCTTT. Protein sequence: CASSKDRGYGIIEAFF.

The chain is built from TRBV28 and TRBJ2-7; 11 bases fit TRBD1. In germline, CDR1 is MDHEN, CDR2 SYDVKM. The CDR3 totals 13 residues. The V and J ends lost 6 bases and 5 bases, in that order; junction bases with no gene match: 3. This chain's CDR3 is CASRWTGGDEQYF. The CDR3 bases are TGTGCCAGCAGGTGGACAGGGGGCGACGAGCAGTACTTC.

Written as DNA, the CDR3 is TGTGCCAGCAGCTTTTCGGGGATGAACACTGAAGCTTTCTTT. Its protein product is CASSFSGMNTEAFF. The chain combines TRBV11-2 with TRBJ1-1; D is ambiguous. The V end lost 3 bases, the J end lost 0 bases, and 8 bases lay between the germline ends. Germline V gene sequence: CDR1 SGHAT, CDR2 FQNNGV. The CDR3 length is 14 residues. The full variable domain, with the rest looked up from reference TRBV11-2 and TRBJ1-1, is EAGVAQSPRYKIIEKRQSVAFWCNPISGHATLYWYQQILGQGPKLLIQFQNNGVVDDSQLPKDRFSAERLKGVDSTLKIQPAKLEDSAVYLCASSFSGMNTEAFFGQGTRLTVV.

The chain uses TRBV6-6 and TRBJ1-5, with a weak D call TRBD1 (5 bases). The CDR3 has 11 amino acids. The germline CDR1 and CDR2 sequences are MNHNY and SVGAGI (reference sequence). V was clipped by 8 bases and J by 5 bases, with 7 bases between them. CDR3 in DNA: TGTGCCAGCGGCAGGGATCAGCCCCAGCATTTT. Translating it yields CASGRDQPQHF.